This record concerns one T cell receptor (beta chain) sequence. The target antigen is unknown. Assay used: immunoSEQ multiplex PCR; TCRdb lists only in-frame clones, some missing. The sample contains around 1.1 million clones, about 80% of which appear only once. The entry originates in a study of shared clonotypes between healthy human individuals. Germline values: CDR1 SGHVS, CDR2 FQNEAQ. CDR3 length: 14 residues. V shed 5 bases and J shed 6 bases, with 13 bases lying between them. Findings and caveats of the study: At large depth, rarefaction still showed sorted-subset sequencing to be incomplete.

The V gene is TRBV7-8, the J gene TRBJ2-2; D might be TRBD2 (6 bases). The sample comprised memory CD4+ T cells from PBMCs. Subset of the sample: CD45RA-negative fraction. The receptor was isolated from a man between 18 and 35 years old in good health. Some clones in this sample may be carry-over from other donors' samples. The CDR3 protein is CASSPRWGAGELFF. The CDR3 DNA reads TGTGCCAGCAGCCCCCGGTGGGGGGCCGGGGAGCTGTTTTTT.